This TCR beta chain is drawn from a study of T cells in Graves' hyperthyroidism and ophthalmopathy. Amplification of TCR beta CDR3 regions was performed using RNA transcripts as template. The HTBI primer set served for first-round RT-PCR of the TCR CDR3. TCRdb reprocessed the multiplex PCR reads via MiXCR and lists one record per CDR3 protein. Here the sample spans about 590,000 distinct CDR3 sequences, about a sixth being singletons. V lost 5 bases, J lost 4 bases, and 11 bases lay in between. CDR3 length: 13 amino acids. CDR1 is SNHLY and CDR2 is FYNNEI in the germline V gene. Patients aged 18 to 65 had newly diagnosed hyperthyroidism of under 2 months' duration. Clinical symptoms, serum thyroxine and TRAb, thyroid ultrasound and orbital computed tomography together formed the diagnostic basis.

Input material: blood. V gene TRBV2 combines with J gene TRBJ1-2, with D uncertain. This clonotype originated in a woman aged 25 to 39 with Graves' hyperthyroidism. The CDR3 region is CASSYGVRYGYTF. CDR3 DNA: TGTGCCAGCAGTTACGGGGTACGCTATGGCTACACCTTC. The full variable domain, with the rest looked up from reference TRBV2 and TRBJ1-2, is EPEVTQTPSHQVTQMGQEVILRCVPISNHLYFYWYRQILGQKVEFLVSFYNNEISEKSEIFDDQFSVERPDGSNFTLKIRSTKLEDSAMYFCASSYGVRYGYTFGSGTRLTVV.